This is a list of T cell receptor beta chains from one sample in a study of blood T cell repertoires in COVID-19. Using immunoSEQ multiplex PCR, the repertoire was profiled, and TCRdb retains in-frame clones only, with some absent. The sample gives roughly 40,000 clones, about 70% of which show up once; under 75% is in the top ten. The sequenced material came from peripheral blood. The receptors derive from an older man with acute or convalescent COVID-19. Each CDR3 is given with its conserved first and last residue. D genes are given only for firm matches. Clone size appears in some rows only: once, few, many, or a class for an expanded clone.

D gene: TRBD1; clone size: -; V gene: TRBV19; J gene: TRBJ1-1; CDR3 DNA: TGTGCCAGTAGTGACAGGGGGCTTTACACTGAAGCTTTCTTT; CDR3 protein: CASSDRGLYTEAFF
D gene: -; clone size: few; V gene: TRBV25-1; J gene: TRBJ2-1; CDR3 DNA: TGTGCCAGCAGGGAGGGCTCCTACAATGAGCAGTTCTTC; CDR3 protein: CASREGSYNEQFF
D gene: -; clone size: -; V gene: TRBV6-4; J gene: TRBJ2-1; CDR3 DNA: TGTGCCAGCAGTGACAGGGTATCGGGCCGGAGGGAGCAGTTCTTC; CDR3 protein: CASSDRVSGRREQFF
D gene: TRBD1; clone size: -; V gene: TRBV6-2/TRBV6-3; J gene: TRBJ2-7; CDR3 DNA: TGTGCCAGCAGTTTCCCAACAGGGGGCGGTCGTGAGGCTTACGAGCAGTACTTC; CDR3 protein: CASSFPTGGGREAYEQYF
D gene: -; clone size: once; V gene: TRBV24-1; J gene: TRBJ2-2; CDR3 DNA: TGTGCCACCAGTGATTTCCGAGGCGGGGAGCTGTTTTTT; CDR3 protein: CATSDFRGGELFF
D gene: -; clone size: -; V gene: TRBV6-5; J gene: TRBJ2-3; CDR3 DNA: TGTGCCAGCAGTTACGACAGAGCGGATACGCAGTATTTT; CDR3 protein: CASSYDRADTQYF
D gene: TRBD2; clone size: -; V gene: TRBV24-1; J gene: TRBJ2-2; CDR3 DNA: TGTGCCACCAGTGTTAGCGGGAGGGCCTTCGGGGAGCTGTTTTTT; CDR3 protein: CATSVSGRAFGELFF
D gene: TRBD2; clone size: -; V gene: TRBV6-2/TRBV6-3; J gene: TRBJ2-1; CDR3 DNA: TGTGCCAGCAGTTTCGGGACTAGCGGGAGCCAAAATGAGCAGTTCTTC; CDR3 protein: CASSFGTSGSQNEQFF
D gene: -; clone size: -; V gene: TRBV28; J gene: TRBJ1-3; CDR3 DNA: TGTGCCAGCAGACCGGACAGCTCTGGAAACACCATATATTTT; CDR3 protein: CASRPDSSGNTIYF
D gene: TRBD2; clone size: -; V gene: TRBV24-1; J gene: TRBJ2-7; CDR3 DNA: TGTGCCACCAGTGATTTTCTAGCGGCCCGCGAGCAGTACTTC; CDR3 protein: CATSDFLAAREQYF
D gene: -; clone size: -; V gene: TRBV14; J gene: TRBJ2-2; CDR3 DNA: TGTGCCAGCAGCCAAGCGGTAGCCGGCACCGGGGAGCTGTTTTTT; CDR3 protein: CASSQAVAGTGELFF
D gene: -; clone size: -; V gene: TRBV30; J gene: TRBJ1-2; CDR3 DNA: TGTGCCTGGAGTCCGGGGGGCTTTGGCTACACCTTC; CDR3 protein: CAWSPGGFGYTF
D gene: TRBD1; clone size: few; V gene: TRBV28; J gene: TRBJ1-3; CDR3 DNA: TGTGCCAGCGGGACAGGGTTTTCTGGAAACACCATATATTTT; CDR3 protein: CASGTGFSGNTIYF
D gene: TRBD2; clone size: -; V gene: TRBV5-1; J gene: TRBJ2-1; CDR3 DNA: TGCGCCAGCAGCTATGCCGCTACTAGCGGCTCCTACAATGAGCAGTTCTTC; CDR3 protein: CASSYAATSGSYNEQFF
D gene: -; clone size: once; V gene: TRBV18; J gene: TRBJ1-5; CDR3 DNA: TGTGCCAGCTCACCAAGTGGCCCTTATAGCAATCAGCCCCAGCATTTT; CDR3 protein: CASSPSGPYSNQPQHF
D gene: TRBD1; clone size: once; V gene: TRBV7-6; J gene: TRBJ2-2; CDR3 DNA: TGTGCCAGCAGCTTAGCTTCAGGGGGTTCCGGGGAGCTGTTTTTT; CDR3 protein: CASSLASGGSGELFF
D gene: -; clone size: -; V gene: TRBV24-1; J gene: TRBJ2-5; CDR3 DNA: TGTGCCACCAGTGATTTGTGGGGGGAAGAGACCCAGTACTTC; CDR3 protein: CATSDLWGEETQYF
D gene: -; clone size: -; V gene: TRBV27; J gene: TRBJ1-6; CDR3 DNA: TGTGCCAGCAAAACAGGGAAAAATTCACCCCTCCACTTT; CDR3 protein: CASKTGKNSPLHF
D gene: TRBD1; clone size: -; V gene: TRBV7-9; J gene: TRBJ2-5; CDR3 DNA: TGTGCCAGCAACCCGACAGGGGGCCGGCGAGAGACCCAGTACTTC; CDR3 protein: CASNPTGGRRETQYF
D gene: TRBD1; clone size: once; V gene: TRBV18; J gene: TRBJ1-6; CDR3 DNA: TGTGCCAGCTCACCACAGGGGGCTTTTGATTCACCCCTCCACTTT; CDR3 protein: CASSPQGAFDSPLHF
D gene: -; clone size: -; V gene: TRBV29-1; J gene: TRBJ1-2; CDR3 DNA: TGCAGCGTTCTCCCCCTTACAGATCTAGCTGGCTACACCTTC; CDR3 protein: CSVLPLTDLAGYTF
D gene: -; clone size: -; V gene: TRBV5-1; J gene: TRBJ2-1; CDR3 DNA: TGCGCCAGCAGCTTCGGGAACCCCTACAATGAGCAGTTCTTC; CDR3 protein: CASSFGNPYNEQFF
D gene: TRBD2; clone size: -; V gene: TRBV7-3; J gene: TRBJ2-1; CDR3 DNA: TGTGCCAGCAGCTTAACGCAACTAGCGGAGGTAACTGAGCAGTTCTTC; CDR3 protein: CASSLTQLAEVTEQFF
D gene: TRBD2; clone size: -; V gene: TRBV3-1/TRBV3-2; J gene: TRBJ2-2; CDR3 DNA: TGTGCCAGCAGCCAAGTTCGACTAGCGGGATGGGGCGGGGAGCTGTTTTTT; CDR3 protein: CASSQVRLAGWGGELFF
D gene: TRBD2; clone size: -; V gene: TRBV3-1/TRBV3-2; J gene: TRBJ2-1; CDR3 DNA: TGTGCCAGCAGCCCCGCCAGGGCGGGAGGGACGGGTGAGCAGTTCTTC; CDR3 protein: CASSPARAGGTGEQFF